A selection of T cell receptor beta chains follows, all from one sample in a study of cytomegalovirus exposure and HLA in healthy donors. Sequencing used immunoSEQ multiplex PCR; TCRdb keeps in-frame clones, though not all of them. The data contain tens of thousands of clones, 97% of them singletons. Sequenced input: PBMCs. The receptors come from a woman between 18 and 30 years old in good health and CMV-seropositive. Both conserved end residues are part of each CDR3. The D gene is left open where the match is weak. Size tells how often a clone was seen (once, few, many) or the class of an expanded clone, and some rows leave it out.

clone_size	v_call	d_call	j_call	cdr3_nt	cdr3_aa
.	TRBV28	.	TRBJ2-7	TGTGCCAGCAGTTTAAGGGGCGAGCAGTACTTC	CASSLRGEQYF
.	TRBV11-2	.	TRBJ1-1	TGTGCCAGCAGTTCCATGGGGGGGAACACTGAAGCTTTCTTT	CASSSMGGNTEAFF
.	TRBV6-6	.	TRBJ1-1	TGTGCCAGCAGTTATACAGGGAACACTGAAGCTTTCTTT	CASSYTGNTEAFF
.	TRBV11-3	.	TRBJ2-3	TGTGCCAGCAGCTTAGGTAGAAGCACAGATACGCAGTATTTT	CASSLGRSTDTQYF
.	TRBV27	.	TRBJ1-5	TGTGCCAGCAGTCGATACTGGGACATTAGCAATCAGCCCCAGCATTTT	CASSRYWDISNQPQHF
.	TRBV2	.	TRBJ2-7	TGTGCCAGCAATCCCAGGACTCCGCCCTACGAGCAGTACTTC	CASNPRTPPYEQYF
.	TRBV27	.	TRBJ2-7	TGTGCCAGCAGTCCCCAAACCGACTTGGAGCAGTACTTC	CASSPQTDLEQYF
.	TRBV5-6	TRBD2	TRBJ2-1	TGTGCCAGCAGCTCCCCATTGAGCGGGAGGGCTCCCAATGAGCAGTTCTTC	CASSSPLSGRAPNEQFF
.	TRBV5-1	TRBD1	TRBJ1-1	TGCGCCAGCAGCGATACAGGGGGCTTGAACACTGAAGCTTTCTTT	CASSDTGGLNTEAFF
.	TRBV19	TRBD2	TRBJ2-7	TGTGCCAGTAGTTTCACTAGCGCGACCTACGAGCAGTACTTC	CASSFTSATYEQYF
.	TRBV19	.	TRBJ2-5	TGTGCCAGTAGTAGCGCCGGGTCCCAAGAGACCCAGTACTTC	CASSSAGSQETQYF
.	TRBV28	TRBD2	TRBJ2-1	TGTGCCAGCAGGGGACTAGCGGGAGATTTCTACAATGAGCAGTTCTTC	CASRGLAGDFYNEQFF
.	TRBV7-9	.	TRBJ1-3	TGTGCCAGCAGCCTCCAGTTAAGCTCTGGAAACACCATATATTTT	CASSLQLSSGNTIYF
.	TRBV28	.	TRBJ1-1	TGTGCCAGCAGTTTAATCCCAGGGCGAACTGAAGCTTTCTTT	CASSLIPGRTEAFF
.	TRBV19	.	TRBJ1-1	TGTGCCAGTAGTACACAGGAGAACACTGAAGCTTTCTTT	CASSTQENTEAFF
.	TRBV6-5	.	TRBJ1-2	TGTGCCAGCAGTTACCCAGATGGCTACACCTTC	CASSYPDGYTF
once	TRBV19	.	TRBJ2-5	TGTGCCAGTAGTGACATGCAGATCCAAGAGACCCAGTACTTC	CASSDMQIQETQYF
.	TRBV5-6	.	TRBJ2-7	TGTGCCAGCAGCTTGGACAGTTCTCCCGGATACGAGCAGTACTTC	CASSLDSSPGYEQYF
.	TRBV5-6	TRBD2	TRBJ2-7	TGTGCCAGCAGCTTTGGCTTAGCGGGGATCTACGAGCAGTACTTC	CASSFGLAGIYEQYF
.	TRBV10-3	.	TRBJ1-4	TGTGCCGTTAAGGAGGAATCAACTAATGAAAAACTGTTTTTT	CAVKEESTNEKLFF
.	TRBV29-1	.	TRBJ2-7	TGCAGCGTTGAAGGGAGGGCCGAGGGGTCCTACGAGCAGTACTTC	CSVEGRAEGSYEQYF
.	TRBV28	.	TRBJ1-5	TGTGCCAGCAGTACGCGGGAGTCTGGCCAGCCCCAGCATTTT	CASSTRESGQPQHF
.	TRBV14	.	TRBJ2-7	TGTGCCAGCAGCCAATCAGGGGAAGTTGAGCAGTACTTC	CASSQSGEVEQYF
once	TRBV5-1	TRBD2	TRBJ2-7	TGCGCCAGCAGCAAACGACTAGCGGAAGACGAGCAGTACTTC	CASSKRLAEDEQYF
.	TRBV5-6	.	TRBJ1-5	TGTGCCAGCAGCTTGTACAGGGTGAGCAATCAGCCCCAGCATTTT	CASSLYRVSNQPQHF
.	TRBV5-6	TRBD1	TRBJ2-7	TGTGCCAGCAGCGGGGGACAGGGGACCACATTGGTTGAACGGAAGGAGCAGTACTTC	CASSGGQGTTLVERKEQYF
.	TRBV29-1	TRBD2	TRBJ2-1	TGCAGCGTGGGGGGGACGGTGGTTGGGGGTAATGAGCAGTTCTTC	CSVGGTVVGGNEQFF
.	TRBV28	TRBD1	TRBJ1-1	TGTGCCAGCAGTTTTCGAGGGGGCAGTAGGGCTTTCTTT	CASSFRGGSRAFF
.	TRBV30	TRBD1	TRBJ1-1	TGTGCCTGGTCACAGGGGGCGCGGAACACTGAAGCTTTCTTT	CAWSQGARNTEAFF
once	TRBV27	TRBD1	TRBJ1-2	TGTGCCAGCAGTTTATCGACAGGGCAGGGCTACACCTTC	CASSLSTGQGYTF
.	TRBV7-9	TRBD1	TRBJ1-4	TGTGCCAGCAGCTCACCACAGGGGGCGTATGAAAAACTGTTTTTT	CASSSPQGAYEKLFF
.	TRBV28	TRBD2	TRBJ2-7	TGTGCCAGCAGCGGCGGTATCCGGGACTACCCCTACGAGCAGTACTTC	CASSGGIRDYPYEQYF
.	TRBV7-6	.	TRBJ2-4	TGTGCCAGCAGCTTAGAAGGAGGGTTAGCCAAAAACATTCAGTACTTC	CASSLEGGLAKNIQYF
once	TRBV4-1	TRBD2	TRBJ2-6	TGCGCCAGCAGCCAAGATGGGAGGGTCTCAGGGGCCAACGTCCTGACTTTC	CASSQDGRVSGANVLTF
.	TRBV28	.	TRBJ1-1	TGTGCCAGCAGTCCCCGGTACACTGAAGCTTTCTTT	CASSPRYTEAFF
.	TRBV27	TRBD1	TRBJ1-2	TGTGCCAGCAGTTTATATGGCAGGGGGGCGTATGGCTACACCTTC	CASSLYGRGAYGYTF
.	TRBV6-6	TRBD1	TRBJ2-7	TGTGCCAGCCTACAACAACGACAGGGAAACAACGAGCAGTACTTC	CASLQQRQGNNEQYF
.	TRBV7-3	TRBD2	TRBJ2-1	TGTGCCAGCAGCCTAACGACTAGCGGGAGGAGTGAGCAGTTCTTC	CASSLTTSGRSEQFF
.	TRBV6-5	.	TRBJ1-1	TGTGCCAGCAGTTCAGGGTCTGAAGCTTTCTTT	CASSSGSEAFF
.	TRBV13	TRBD1	TRBJ2-7	TGTGCCAGCAGCTCCGGACAGGGGGCGCGGGAGCAGTACTTC	CASSSGQGAREQYF
.	TRBV5-4	TRBD1	TRBJ1-2	TGTGCCAGCAGCACAGGGGTGGACTATGGCTACACCTTC	CASSTGVDYGYTF
.	TRBV15	TRBD1	TRBJ2-7	TGTGCCACCAGCGAAGGAGACAGGGTGGGTTACGAGCAGTACTTC	CATSEGDRVGYEQYF
.	TRBV6-5	TRBD2	TRBJ2-1	TGTGCCAGCAGTTACTCGAGCGGGAGGAACAATGAGCAGTTCTTC	CASSYSSGRNNEQFF
.	TRBV27	.	TRBJ2-7	TGTGCCAGCAGTTCTAGGATCTACGAGCAGTACTTC	CASSSRIYEQYF
.	TRBV15	.	TRBJ2-1	TGTGCCACCAGCAGACGACTCAATGAGCAGTTCTTC	CATSRRLNEQFF
.	TRBV14	TRBD1	TRBJ1-5	TGTGCCAGCAGCGTTAGACAGGGGGCCGGGCAGCCCCAGCATTTT	CASSVRQGAGQPQHF